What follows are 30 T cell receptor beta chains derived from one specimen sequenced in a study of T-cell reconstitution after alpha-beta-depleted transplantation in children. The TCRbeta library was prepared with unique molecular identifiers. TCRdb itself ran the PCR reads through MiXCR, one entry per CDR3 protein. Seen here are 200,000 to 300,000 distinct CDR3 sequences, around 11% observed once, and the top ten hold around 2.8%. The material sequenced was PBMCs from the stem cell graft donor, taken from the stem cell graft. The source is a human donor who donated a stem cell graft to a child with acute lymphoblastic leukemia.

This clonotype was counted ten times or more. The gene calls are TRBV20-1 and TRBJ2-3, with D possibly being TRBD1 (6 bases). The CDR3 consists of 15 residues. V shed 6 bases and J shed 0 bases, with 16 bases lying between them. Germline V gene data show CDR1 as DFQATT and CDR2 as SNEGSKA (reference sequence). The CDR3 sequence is CSALGAVLSTDTQYF. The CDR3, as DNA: TGCAGTGCCTTGGGGGCAGTCCTTAGCACAGATACGCAGTATTTT.

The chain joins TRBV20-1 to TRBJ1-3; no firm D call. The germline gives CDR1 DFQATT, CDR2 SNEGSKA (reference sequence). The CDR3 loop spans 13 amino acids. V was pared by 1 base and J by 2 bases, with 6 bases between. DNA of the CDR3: TGCAGTGCTAGAGTGGCAGCTGGAAACACCATATATTTT. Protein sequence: CSARVAAGNTIYF.

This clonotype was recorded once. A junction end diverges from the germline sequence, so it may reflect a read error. The CDR3 nucleotides are TGTGCCAGCAGCCAAGATTCGGGAGCCCCCTCCCACAATGAGCAGTTCTTC. Protein: CASSQDSGAPSHNEQFF. The chain employs TRBV3-1 and TRBJ2-1, with D perhaps matching TRBD2 (6 bases). Germline V lookup: CDR1 LGHDT, CDR2 YNNKEL (reference sequence). The CDR3 runs 17 residues.

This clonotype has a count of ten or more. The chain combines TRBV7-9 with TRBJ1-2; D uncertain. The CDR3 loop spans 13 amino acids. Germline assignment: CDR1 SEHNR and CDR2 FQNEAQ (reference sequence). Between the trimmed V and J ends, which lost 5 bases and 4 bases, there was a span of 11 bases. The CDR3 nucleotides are TGTGCCAGCAGCCCCGATCAGACCTATGGCTACACCTTC. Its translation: CASSPDQTYGYTF.

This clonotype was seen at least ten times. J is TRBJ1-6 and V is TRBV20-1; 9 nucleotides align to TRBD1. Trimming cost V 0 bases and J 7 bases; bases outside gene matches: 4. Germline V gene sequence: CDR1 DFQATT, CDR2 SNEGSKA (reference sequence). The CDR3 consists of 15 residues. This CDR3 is CSAREMGTGNSPLHF. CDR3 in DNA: TGCAGTGCTAGAGAAATGGGGACAGGGAATTCACCCCTCCACTTT.

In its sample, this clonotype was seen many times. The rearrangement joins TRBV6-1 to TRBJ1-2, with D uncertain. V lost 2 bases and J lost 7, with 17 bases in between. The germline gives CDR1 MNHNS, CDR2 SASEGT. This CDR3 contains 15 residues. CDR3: CASSEYRTSGLGYTF. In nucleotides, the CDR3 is TGTGCCAGCAGTGAATATAGGACCTCTGGGCTTGGCTACACCTTC.

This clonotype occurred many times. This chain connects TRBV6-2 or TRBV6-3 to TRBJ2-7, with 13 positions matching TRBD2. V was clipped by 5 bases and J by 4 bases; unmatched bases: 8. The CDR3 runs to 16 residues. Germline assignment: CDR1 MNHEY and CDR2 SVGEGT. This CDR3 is CASSLGTSGIVYEQYF. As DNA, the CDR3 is TGTGCCAGCAGTCTCGGGACTAGCGGGATCGTGTACGAGCAGTACTTC.

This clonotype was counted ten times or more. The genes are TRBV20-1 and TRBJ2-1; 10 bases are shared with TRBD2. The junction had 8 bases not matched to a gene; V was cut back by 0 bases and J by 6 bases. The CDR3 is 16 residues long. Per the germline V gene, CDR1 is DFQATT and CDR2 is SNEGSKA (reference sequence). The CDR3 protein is CSARDDEREGLNEQFF. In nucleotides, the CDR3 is TGCAGTGCTAGAGATGACGAGCGGGAGGGCCTCAATGAGCAGTTCTTC.

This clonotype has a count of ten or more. CDR3 region: CASSYPRRTGPSEAFF. The CDR3 nucleotides read TGTGCCAGCAGTTATCCGCGTAGGACAGGTCCTTCTGAAGCTTTCTTT. This chain uses TRBV27 with TRBJ1-1, with 7 bases identical to TRBD1. V gave up 4 bases and J gave up 6 bases; unmatched junction bases: 14. There are 16 residues in the CDR3. Germline lookup yields CDR1 MNHEY and CDR2 SMNVEV (reference sequence).

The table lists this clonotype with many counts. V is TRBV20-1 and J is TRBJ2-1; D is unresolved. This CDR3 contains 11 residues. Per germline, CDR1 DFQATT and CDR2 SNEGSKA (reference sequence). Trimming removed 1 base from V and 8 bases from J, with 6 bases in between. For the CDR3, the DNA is TGCAGTGCTAGAGGGCTTGATGAGCAGTTCTTC. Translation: CSARGLDEQFF.

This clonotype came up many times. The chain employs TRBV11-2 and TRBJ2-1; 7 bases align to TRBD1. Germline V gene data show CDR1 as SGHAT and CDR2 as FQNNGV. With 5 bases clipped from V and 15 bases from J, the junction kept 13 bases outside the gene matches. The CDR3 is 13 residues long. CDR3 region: CASSPISDRVRFF. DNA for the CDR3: TGTGCCAGCAGCCCGATCAGCGACAGGGTTCGGTTCTTC.

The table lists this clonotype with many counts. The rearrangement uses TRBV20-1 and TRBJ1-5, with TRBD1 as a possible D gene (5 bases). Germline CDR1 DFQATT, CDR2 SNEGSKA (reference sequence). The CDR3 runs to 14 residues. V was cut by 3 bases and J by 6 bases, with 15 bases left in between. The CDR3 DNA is TGCAGTGCTAGTTCCCAGGGAATTGGTCAGCCCCAGCATTTT. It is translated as CSASSQGIGQPQHF.

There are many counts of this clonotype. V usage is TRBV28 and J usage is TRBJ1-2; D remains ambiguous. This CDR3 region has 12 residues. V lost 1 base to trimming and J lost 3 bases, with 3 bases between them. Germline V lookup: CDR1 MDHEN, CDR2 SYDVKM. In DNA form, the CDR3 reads TGTGCCAGCAGTTTATCCCACTATGGCTACACCTTC. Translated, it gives CASSLSHYGYTF.

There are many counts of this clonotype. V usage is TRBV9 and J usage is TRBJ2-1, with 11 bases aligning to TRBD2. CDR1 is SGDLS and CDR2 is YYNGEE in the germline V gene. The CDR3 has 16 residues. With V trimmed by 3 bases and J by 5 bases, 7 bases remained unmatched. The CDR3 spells CASSARSGGANNEQFF. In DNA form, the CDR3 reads TGTGCCAGCAGCGCCCGTAGCGGGGGGGCTAACAATGAGCAGTTCTTC.

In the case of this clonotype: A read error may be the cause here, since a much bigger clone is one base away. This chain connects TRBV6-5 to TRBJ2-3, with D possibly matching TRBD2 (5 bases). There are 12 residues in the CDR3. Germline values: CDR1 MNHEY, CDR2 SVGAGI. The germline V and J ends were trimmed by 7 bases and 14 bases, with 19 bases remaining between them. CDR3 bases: TGTGCCAGCAATCCCAACTCCGAGCGGTTGTATTTT. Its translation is CASNPNSERLYF.

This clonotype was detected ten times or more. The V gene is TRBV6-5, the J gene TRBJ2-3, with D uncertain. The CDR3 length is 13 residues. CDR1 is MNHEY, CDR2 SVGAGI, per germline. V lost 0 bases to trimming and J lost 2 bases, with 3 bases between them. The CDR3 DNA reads TGTGCCAGCAGTTACTCAAACACAGATACGCAGTATTTT. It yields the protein CASSYSNTDTQYF.

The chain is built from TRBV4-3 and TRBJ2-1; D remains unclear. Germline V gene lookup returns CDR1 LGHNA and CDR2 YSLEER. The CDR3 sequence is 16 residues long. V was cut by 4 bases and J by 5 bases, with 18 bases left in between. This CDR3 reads CASSRFALLPNNEQFF. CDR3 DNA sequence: TGCGCCAGCAGCCGTTTCGCCCTCCTACCCAACAATGAGCAGTTCTTC.

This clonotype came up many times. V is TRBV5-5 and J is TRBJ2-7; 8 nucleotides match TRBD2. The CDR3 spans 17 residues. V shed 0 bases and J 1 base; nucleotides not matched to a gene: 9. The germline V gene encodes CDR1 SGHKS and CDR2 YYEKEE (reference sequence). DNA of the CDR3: TGTGCCAGCAGCTTGGCCCAAATACTAGCGGCATCCTACGAGCAGTACTTC. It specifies CASSLAQILAASYEQYF.

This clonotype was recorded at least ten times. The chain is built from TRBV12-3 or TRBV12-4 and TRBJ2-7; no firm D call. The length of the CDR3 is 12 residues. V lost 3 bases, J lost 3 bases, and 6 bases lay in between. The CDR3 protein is CASSFNLYEQYF. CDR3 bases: TGTGCCAGCAGTTTTAATCTCTACGAGCAGTACTTC.

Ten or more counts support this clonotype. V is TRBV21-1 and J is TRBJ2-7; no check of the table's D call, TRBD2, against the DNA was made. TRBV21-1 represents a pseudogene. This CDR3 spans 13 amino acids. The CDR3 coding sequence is TGTGCCAGCAGCGCCCGGGACTGGTACGAGCAGTACTTC. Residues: CASSARDWYEQYF.

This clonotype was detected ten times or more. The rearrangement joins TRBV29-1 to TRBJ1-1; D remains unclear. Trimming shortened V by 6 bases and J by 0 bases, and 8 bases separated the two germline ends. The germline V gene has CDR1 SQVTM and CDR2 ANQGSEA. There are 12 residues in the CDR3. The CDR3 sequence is CSVASLNTEAFF. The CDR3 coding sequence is TGCAGCGTCGCGTCTCTGAACACTGAAGCTTTCTTT. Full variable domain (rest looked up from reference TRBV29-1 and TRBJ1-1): SAVISQKPSRDICQRGTSLTIQCQVDSQVTMMFWYRQQPGQSLTLIATANQGSEATYESGFVIDKFPISRPNLTFSTLTVSNMSPEDSSIYLCSVASLNTEAFFGQGTRLTVV.

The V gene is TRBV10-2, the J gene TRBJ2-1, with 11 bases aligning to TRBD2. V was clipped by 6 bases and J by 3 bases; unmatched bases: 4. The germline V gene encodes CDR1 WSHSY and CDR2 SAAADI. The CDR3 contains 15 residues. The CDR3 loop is CASRGGLAVYNEQFF. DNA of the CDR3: TGCGCCAGCAGGGGGGGACTAGCGGTCTACAATGAGCAGTTCTTC.

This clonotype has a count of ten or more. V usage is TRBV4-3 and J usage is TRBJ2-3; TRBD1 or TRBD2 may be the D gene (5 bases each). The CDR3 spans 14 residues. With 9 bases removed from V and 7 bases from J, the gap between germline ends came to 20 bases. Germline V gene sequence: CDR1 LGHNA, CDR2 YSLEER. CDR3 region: CARKPGRRVNTQYF. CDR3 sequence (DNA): TGCGCCAGAAAACCGGGACGAAGGGTGAATACGCAGTATTTT.

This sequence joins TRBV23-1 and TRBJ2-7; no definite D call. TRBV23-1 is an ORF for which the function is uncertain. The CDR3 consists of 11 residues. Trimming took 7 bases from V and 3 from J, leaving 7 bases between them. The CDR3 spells CASTPIYEQYF. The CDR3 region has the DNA TGCGCCAGCACCCCGATCTACGAGCAGTACTTC.

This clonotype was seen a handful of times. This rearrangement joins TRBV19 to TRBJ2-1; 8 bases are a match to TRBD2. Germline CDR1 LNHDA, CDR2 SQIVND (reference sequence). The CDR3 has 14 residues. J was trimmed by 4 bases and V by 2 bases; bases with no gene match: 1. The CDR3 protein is CASSIRGGYNEQFF. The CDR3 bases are TGTGCCAGTAGTATACGGGGGGGTTACAATGAGCAGTTCTTC.

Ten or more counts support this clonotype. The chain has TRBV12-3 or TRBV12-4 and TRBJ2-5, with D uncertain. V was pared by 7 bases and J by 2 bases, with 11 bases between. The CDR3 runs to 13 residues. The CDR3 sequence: CASTQDLQETQYF. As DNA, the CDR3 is TGTGCCAGCACCCAGGACCTACAAGAGACCCAGTACTTC.

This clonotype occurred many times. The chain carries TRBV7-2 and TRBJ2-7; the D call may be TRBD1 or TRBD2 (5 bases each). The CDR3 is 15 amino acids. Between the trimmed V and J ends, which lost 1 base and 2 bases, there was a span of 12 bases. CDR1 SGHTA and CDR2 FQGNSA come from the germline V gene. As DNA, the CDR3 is TGTGCCAGCAGCTTAGAAGGGACCCAAACCTACGAGCAGTACTTC. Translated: CASSLEGTQTYEQYF. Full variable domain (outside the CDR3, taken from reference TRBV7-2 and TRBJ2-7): GAGVSQSPSNKVTEKGKDVELRCDPISGHTALYWYRQSLGQGLEFLIYFQGNSAPDKSGLPSDRFSAERTGGSVSTLTIQRTQQEDSAVYLCASSLEGTQTYEQYFGPGTRLTVT.

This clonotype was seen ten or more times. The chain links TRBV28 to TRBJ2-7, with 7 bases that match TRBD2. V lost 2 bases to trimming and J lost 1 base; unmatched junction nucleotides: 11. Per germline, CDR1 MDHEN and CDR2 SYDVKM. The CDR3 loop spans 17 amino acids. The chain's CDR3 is CASSLGWGGSTSYEQYF. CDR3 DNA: TGTGCCAGCAGTTTAGGGTGGGGCGGGAGCACTTCCTACGAGCAGTACTTC.

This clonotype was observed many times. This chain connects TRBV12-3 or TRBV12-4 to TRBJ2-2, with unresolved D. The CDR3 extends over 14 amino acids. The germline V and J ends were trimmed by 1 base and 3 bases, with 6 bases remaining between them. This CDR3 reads CASSLGVYTGELFF. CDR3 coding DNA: TGTGCCAGCAGTTTAGGGGTTTACACCGGGGAGCTGTTTTTT.

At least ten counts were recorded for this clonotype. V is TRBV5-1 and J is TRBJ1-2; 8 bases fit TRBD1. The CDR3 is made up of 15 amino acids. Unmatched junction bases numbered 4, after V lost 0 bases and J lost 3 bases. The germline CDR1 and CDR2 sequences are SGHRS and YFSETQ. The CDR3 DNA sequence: TGCGCCAGCAGCTTGGAGTCAGGGGGCTACTATGGCTACACCTTC. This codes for CASSLESGGYYGYTF.